Described below is a single TCR beta chain sequence and its context. The antigen is not known. Random hexamers primed reverse transcription of about 0.5 to 1 ug RNA. One entry per CDR3 protein, called by TCRdb with MiXCR from the immunoSEQ multiplex PCR reads. The data contain 120,000 or so distinct CDR3 sequences, 94% of them seen just once; the ten biggest clones take up just over 0.095%. This record comes from a study of CD8 T cells in Susac syndrome. Trimming cost V 6 bases and J 9 bases; bases outside gene matches: 4. The CDR3 totals 14 residues. Germline V CDR1 and CDR2: ENHRY, SYGVKD. Points from the study as a whole: The authors acknowledged that their TCR sequencing and HLA analysis involved a relatively small number of individuals.

The chain is built from TRBV10-3 and TRBJ2-1, with 14 positions matching TRBD2. The origin of this receptor is a human donor in good health. The sequenced sample consisted of CD4+ T cells from PBMCs. The CDR3 is CAIRGTSGRSEQFF. The DNA of the CDR3 is TGTGCCATCAGGGGGACTAGCGGGAGAAGTGAGCAGTTCTTC.